Below, 21 T cell receptor beta chains from the same sample are listed, as sequenced in a study of T-cell memory formation after mild COVID-19 (dated by TCRdb to about 2021). Libraries were constructed by 5' RACE. TCRdb shows the sequencer as Illumina NovaSeq 6000. The public reads were reanalyzed by TCRdb: fastp trimming at Q25, MiXCR alignment, in-frame beta chains only. For every CDR3 protein sequence, its rows merge into one entry that carries the most common genes and DNA. Counted in this sample were about 84,000 distinct CDR3 sequences; approximately 13% of them appeared once. The ten largest clonotypes hold 31% of the sample. The material sequenced was PBMCs or a T cell subset sorted from them (not recorded which). The receptors come from an adult woman who had mild COVID-19 (a few samples of this study predate the infection). The sample titles of this study are shuffled in the database, so cell type and time point are left out; the donor was told from shared clones.

This clonotype has a handful of counts. This sequence joins TRBV12-3 or TRBV12-4 and TRBJ2-3; D possibly corresponds to TRBD2 (5 bases). V was pared by 3 bases and J by 0 bases, with 10 bases between. The CDR3 is 15 residues long. This chain's CDR3 is CASSLPSSSTDTQYF. DNA of the CDR3: TGTGCCAGCAGTTTGCCCTCTAGCAGCACAGATACGCAGTATTTT.

This clonotype was counted only a few times. The chain combines TRBV27 with TRBJ1-5, with 8 bases that match TRBD1. The CDR3 spans 14 residues. Per the germline V gene, CDR1 is MNHEY and CDR2 is SMNVEV (reference sequence). V shed 7 bases and J 5 bases; nucleotides not matched to a gene: 7. CDR3: CASTPQGAHQPQHF. The CDR3 DNA sequence: TGTGCCAGCACCCCTCAGGGGGCACATCAGCCCCAGCATTTT.

This chain links TRBV11-2 with TRBJ2-3; tentatively, D is TRBD2 (6 bases). This CDR3 has 14 amino acids. Germline V lookup: CDR1 SGHAT, CDR2 FQNNGV. The V end lost 4 bases, the J end lost 3 bases, and 11 bases lay between the germline ends. CDR3 sequence: CASSSSLATDTQYF. As DNA, the CDR3 is TGTGCCAGCAGCTCATCTCTAGCGACAGATACGCAGTATTTT.

The chain has TRBV24-1 and TRBJ2-2; D gene unclear. CDR3 length equals 13 residues. The V gene lost 1 base and the J gene lost 7 bases, with 6 bases spanning the gap. The germline V gene has CDR1 KGHDR and CDR2 SFDVKD. The CDR3 loop reads CATSDLSFGELFF. The CDR3, as DNA: TGTGCCACCAGTGATTTAAGTTTCGGGGAGCTGTTTTTT.

The V gene is TRBV5-1, the J gene TRBJ2-3, with TRBD2 identical over 11 bases. The CDR3 is made up of 17 amino acids. Germline V gene sequence: CDR1 SGHRS, CDR2 YFSETQ. After removal of 5 bases from V and 0 bases from J, the junction contained 8 bases not matched to a gene. In DNA form, the CDR3 reads TGCGCCAGCAGGATTCTGGGACTAGCGGTGAGCACAGATACGCAGTATTTT. Protein sequence: CASRILGLAVSTDTQYF.

V and J are TRBV5-1 and TRBJ2-3; D is undetermined. The CDR3 extends over 14 amino acids. Germline values: CDR1 SGHRS, CDR2 YFSETQ. Trimming took 1 base from V and 2 from J, leaving 8 bases between them. CDR3 in DNA: TGCGCCAGCAGCTTGCGTCCATCCACAGATACGCAGTATTTT. Its protein is CASSLRPSTDTQYF.

The chain uses TRBV2 and TRBJ2-7; a possible D gene is TRBD2 (6 bases). In germline, CDR1 is SNHLY, CDR2 FYNNEI. The V gene lost 2 bases and the J gene lost 6 bases, with 11 bases spanning the gap. The CDR3 is 13 amino acids. The CDR3 region has the DNA TGTGCCAGCAGTGAATTGGGGCGGGGCGAGCAGTACTTC. This gives the protein CASSELGRGEQYF.

The V call is TRBV7-2, the J call TRBJ2-5; possible D gene TRBD1, 6 bases. The CDR3 spans 19 residues. Germline V gene lookup returns CDR1 SGHTA and CDR2 FQGNSA. V lost 4 bases and J 5 bases, leaving 29 bases between the germline ends. The CDR3 DNA sequence: TGTGCCAGCAGCTCGACAGGATGGTTAGTGGGAAAGAAGGGGGAGACCCAGTACTTC. Protein: CASSSTGWLVGKKGETQYF.

This clonotype was detected only a few times. The chain combines TRBV20-1 with TRBJ1-1, with 7 bases matching TRBD1. In germline, CDR1 is DFQATT, CDR2 SNEGSKA (reference sequence). CDR3 length equals 14 residues. The J segment lost 0 bases and the V segment lost 6 bases, leaving 7 bases of the junction unmatched. In DNA form, the CDR3 reads TGCAGTGCAAGACAGGGAAGGATGAACACTGAAGCTTTCTTT. Its protein is CSARQGRMNTEAFF.

This clonotype was observed a handful of times. J is TRBJ2-3 and V is TRBV29-1; D is perhaps TRBD1 (5 bases). The CDR3 is 17 amino acids. Between the trimmed V and J ends, which lost 0 bases and 1 base, there was a span of 17 bases. Germline V gives CDR1 SQVTM, CDR2 ANQGSEA. In DNA, the CDR3 is TGCAGCGTTGAAGATCCCGAAAGGGGATCAGGCACAGATACGCAGTATTTT. Translating it yields CSVEDPERGSGTDTQYF.

The table lists this clonotype with a few counts. This rearrangement joins TRBV12-3 or TRBV12-4 to TRBJ2-4; 7 positions agree with TRBD1. This CDR3 contains 16 residues. The V gene end was trimmed by 3 bases and the J gene end by 0 bases; junction bases not matched to a gene: 5. The CDR3 loop is CASSFKGGPAKNIQYF. The CDR3 DNA reads TGTGCCAGCAGTTTTAAAGGGGGCCCAGCCAAAAACATTCAGTACTTC.

This clonotype has just a few counts. The rearrangement joins TRBV7-9 to TRBJ2-7; D gene ambiguous. Germline V gene lookup returns CDR1 SEHNR and CDR2 FQNEAQ (reference sequence). Trimming took 2 bases from V and 1 from J, leaving 6 bases between them. This CDR3 has 13 residues. CDR3 residues: CASSLSLSYEQYF. The CDR3 DNA follows: TGTGCCAGCAGCTTATCGTTGTCCTACGAGCAGTACTTC.

This chain links TRBV4-3 with TRBJ2-5; D call uncertain. The ends were cut back, 0 bases at V and 5 bases at J, with 13 bases in the middle. The CDR3 contains 15 residues. The germline V gene has CDR1 LGHNA and CDR2 YSLEER. The CDR3 bases are TGCGCCAGCAGCCAAGAAAGGAGCGTGGTGGAGACCCAGTACTTC. This translates into CASSQERSVVETQYF.

This clonotype was counted between two and nine times. V is TRBV7-8 and J is TRBJ1-1; 8 nucleotides match TRBD1. Germline CDR1 reads SGHVS; CDR2 reads FQNEAQ. This CDR3 contains 17 residues. The trim removed 0 bases at V and 0 bases at J, leaving 6 bases unmatched. Written as DNA, the CDR3 is TGTGCCAGCAGCTTAGCGAGGACAGGGAACATGAACACTGAAGCTTTCTTT. This translates into CASSLARTGNMNTEAFF.

This clonotype appeared many times. The rearrangement links TRBV7-9 to TRBJ2-1; D is ambiguous. Germline CDR1 SEHNR, CDR2 FQNEAQ (reference sequence). The CDR3 covers 13 residues. Trimming stripped 4 bases from V and 10 bases from J, with 14 bases between. DNA of the CDR3: TGTGCCAGCAGCTCCCCTAATCATGACGAGCAGTTCTTC. This gives the protein CASSSPNHDEQFF.

The CDR3 spells CASSFSETQYF. The CDR3 DNA reads TGTGCCAGCAGTTTTTCCGAGACCCAGTACTTC. The chain couples TRBV25-1 to TRBJ2-5; D remains ambiguous. CDR3 length equals 11 residues. CDR1 and CDR2 (germline): MGHDK, SYGVNS. V dropped 5 bases and J dropped 5 bases, with 6 bases sitting between them.

The V gene is TRBV7-9, the J gene TRBJ1-1; no definite D call. Deletions cut 3 bases from V and 0 bases from J, with 11 bases between. The germline CDR1 and CDR2 sequences are SEHNR and FQNEAQ (reference sequence). This CDR3 is 15 amino acids long. The CDR3 here is CASSFGDGVNTEAFF. CDR3 in DNA: TGTGCCAGCAGCTTCGGAGACGGTGTGAACACTGAAGCTTTCTTT.

This clonotype was seen more than once but under ten times. CDR3 in DNA: TGCGCCAGCAGCACTGACCTGAACACTGAAGCTTTCTTT. Translating it yields CASSTDLNTEAFF. The rearrangement links TRBV5-1 to TRBJ1-1; D is unresolved. This CDR3 has 13 amino acids. Between the trimmed V and J ends, which lost 4 bases and 0 bases, there was a span of 7 bases. The germline gives CDR1 SGHRS, CDR2 YFSETQ.

The rearrangement links TRBV9 to TRBJ2-5; TRBD2 matches at 14 bases. Trimming cost V 3 bases and J 4 bases; bases outside gene matches: 8. Germline CDR1 is SGDLS and CDR2 is YYNGEE. The CDR3 totals 17 residues. The DNA of the CDR3 is TGTGCCAGCAGCGCCGCCGGGACTAGCGGGAGACGAGAGACCCAGTACTTC. This encodes CASSAAGTSGRRETQYF.

In its sample, this clonotype was seen a few times. The rearrangement joins TRBV30 to TRBJ2-5, with TRBD1 identical over 8 bases. V trimming: 1 base; J trimming: 2 bases; junction bases outside the gene matches: 6. The CDR3 covers 15 residues. The germline gives CDR1 GTSNPN, CDR2 SVGIG (reference sequence). The CDR3 bases are TGTGCCTGGAGTGCGACCCAGGGGGCTCAAGAGACCCAGTACTTC. Translating it yields CAWSATQGAQETQYF.

The chain combines TRBV6-5 with TRBJ2-3; tentative D call: TRBD1 (6 bases). Trimming pared 5 bases from V and 2 bases from J, leaving 14 bases between. The germline CDR1 and CDR2 sequences are MNHEY and SVGAGI. The CDR3 covers 15 residues. CDR3 coding DNA: TGTGCCAGCAGTCACGGGACACTGTCCACAGATACGCAGTATTTT. This gives the protein CASSHGTLSTDTQYF.